Shown below are 14 T cell receptor beta chains from a single sample sequenced in a study of response to subunit inactivated influenza vaccine. Using its own MiXCR run on the RT-PCR reads, TCRdb lists one record per CDR3 protein. This repertoire shows around 790,000 distinct CDR3 sequences, about 20% found once; its top ten account for about 9.4%. Material: PBMCs from blood, obtained 5 to 6 days after vaccination. These receptor sequences come from a man in his fifties who received an inactivated influenza vaccine.

The chain has TRBV3-1 and TRBJ1-1, with D tentatively TRBD1 (5 bases). V shed 1 base and J shed 8 bases, with 11 bases lying between them. This CDR3 has 13 residues. In germline, CDR1 is LGHDT, CDR2 YNNKEL (reference sequence). The CDR3 loop reads CASSQGRGLEAFF. The DNA for the CDR3 is TGTGCCAGCAGCCAAGGACGGGGACTAGAAGCTTTCTTT.

V gene TRBV6-2 or TRBV6-3 combines with J gene TRBJ2-7; D is ambiguous. Germline values: CDR1 MNHEY, CDR2 SVGEGT. The CDR3 is 14 amino acids. V was trimmed by 6 bases and J by 3 bases, leaving 15 bases between them. Here the CDR3 reads CASSPDTAGYEQYF. The CDR3 bases are TGTGCCAGCAGCCCAGACACTGCCGGCTACGAGCAGTACTTC.

The chain couples TRBV5-1 to TRBJ2-1, with 9 bases fitting TRBD1. Losses at the gene ends were 0 bases for V and 9 bases for J; bases not matched to a gene: 7. The germline CDR1 and CDR2 sequences are SGHRS and YFSETQ. The CDR3 totals 15 residues. The CDR3 protein is CASSLVGQGLSEQFF. CDR3 nucleotide sequence: TGCGCCAGCAGCTTGGTGGGACAGGGACTATCTGAGCAGTTCTTC.

The V call is TRBV4-3, the J call TRBJ1-5; D is perhaps TRBD1 (6 bases). Germline values: CDR1 LGHNA, CDR2 YSLEER. This CDR3 is 15 amino acids long. Trimming took 0 bases from V and 3 from J, leaving 9 bases between them. CDR3 amino acids: CASSQDTGSNQPQHF. The CDR3 nucleotides read TGCGCCAGCAGCCAAGATACAGGGTCCAATCAGCCCCAGCATTTT.

This clonotype was seen a handful of times. The rearrangement joins TRBV6-5 to TRBJ2-2; no clear D gene. The CDR3 has 16 amino acids. Trimming took off 0 bases at V and 4 bases at J, with 12 bases between the two ends. Germline assignment: CDR1 MNHEY and CDR2 SVGAGI. The CDR3 DNA follows: TGTGCCAGCAGTTACTCGACCAGGCCGGGCACCGGGGAGCTGTTTTTT. This translates into CASSYSTRPGTGELFF.

The chain carries TRBV5-1 and TRBJ2-2; D perhaps matches TRBD1 (6 bases). CDR1 is SGHRS, CDR2 YFSETQ, per germline. This CDR3 is 14 amino acids long. Trimming removed 4 bases at V and 7 bases at J, with 14 bases between. As DNA, the CDR3 is TGCGCCAGCAGCCGGACAGAAACTAGCGGGGAGCTGTTTTTT. This encodes CASSRTETSGELFF.

The chain recombines TRBV6-5 with TRBJ2-7; D is ambiguous. CDR3 length: 16 residues. Germline CDR1 MNHEY, CDR2 SVGAGI. Trimming removed 2 bases at V and 0 bases at J, with 14 bases between. The CDR3 nucleotides read TGTGCCAGCAGTTACCTAAGGACGGTTAGCTCCTACGAGCAGTACTTC. Protein sequence: CASSYLRTVSSYEQYF.

The genes are TRBV29-1 and TRBJ1-1; 7 bases are a match to TRBD1. CDR3 length: 14 residues. The V segment lost 5 bases and the J segment 5 bases; nucleotides outside the gene matches: 11. Looked up from germline, CDR1 is SQVTM and CDR2 is ANQGSEA. This chain's CDR3 is CSVRAGGRGTEAFF. CDR3 bases: TGCAGCGTTCGGGCAGGGGGAAGGGGAACTGAAGCTTTCTTT.

The chain carries TRBV10-3 and TRBJ1-3, with D possibly matching TRBD1 (5 bases). The CDR3 loop spans 13 amino acids. Trimming pared 8 bases from V and 4 bases from J, leaving 12 bases between. Germline CDR1 and CDR2: ENHRY and SYGVKD. The CDR3 loop reads CAIGRDEGNTIYF. CDR3 in DNA: TGTGCCATCGGCCGGGACGAAGGAAACACCATATATTTT.

This clonotype came up a few times. CDR3 amino acids: CASSQEPYQETQYF. In DNA form, the CDR3 reads TGTGCCAGCAGCCAAGAGCCGTACCAAGAGACCCAGTACTTC. The V and J genes are TRBV3-1 and TRBJ2-5; no definite D call. CDR1 and CDR2 (germline): LGHDT, YNNKEL (reference sequence). V gave up 0 bases and J gave up 0 bases, with 5 bases separating them. CDR3 length: 14 residues.

A few counts support this clonotype. The chain has TRBV2 and TRBJ1-1; weak D call: TRBD1 (5 bases). The germline gives CDR1 SNHLY, CDR2 FYNNEI. Trimming shortened V by 7 bases and J by 6 bases, and 15 bases separated the two germline ends. The CDR3 totals 13 residues. The CDR3 DNA is TGTGCCAGCAACTATGTGGGGGGTGCTGAAGCTTTCTTT. It specifies CASNYVGGAEAFF.

The sample holds a few counts of this clonotype. The CDR3 region is CASSFGGSGTGELFF. CDR3 coding DNA: TGTGCCAGCAGTTTCGGCGGGAGTGGAACCGGGGAGCTGTTTTTT. V usage is TRBV12-3 or TRBV12-4 and J usage is TRBJ2-2; 7 bases line up with TRBD2. After removal of 3 bases from V and 5 bases from J, the junction contained 6 bases not matched to a gene. The CDR3 covers 15 residues.

There are a few counts of this clonotype. This chain uses TRBV12-3 or TRBV12-4 with TRBJ2-7; 9 nucleotides line up with TRBD2. This CDR3 contains 15 residues. Trimming at V came to 7 bases and at J to 4 bases, leaving 11 bases not matched to a gene. The CDR3: CASTEGVAGAYEQYF. CDR3 nucleotides: TGTGCCAGCACCGAGGGAGTAGCGGGAGCTTACGAGCAGTACTTC.

This clonotype was seen only a few times. The J gene is TRBJ2-5, the V gene TRBV6-1, with TRBD2 matching 7 bases. This CDR3 spans 14 amino acids. The V segment lost 2 bases and the J segment 5 bases; nucleotides outside the gene matches: 5. Looked up from germline, CDR1 is MNHNS and CDR2 is SASEGT. The DNA for the CDR3 is TGTGCCAGCAGTGAAAACGGGAGGAGCGAGACCCAGTACTTC. This sequence encodes CASSENGRSETQYF.